This TCR beta chain was sequenced during a study of shared clonotypes between healthy human individuals. J lost 0 bases, V lost 6 bases, and 7 bases had no gene match. The CDR3 contains 16 residues. The germline CDR1 and CDR2 sequences are SQVTM and ANQGSEA. Libraries were prepared by immunoSEQ multiplex PCR; TCRdb keeps only in-frame clonotypes and omits some of them. Here the sample spans about 1.5 million clones, around 97% being singletons. The sequencing input was naive CD4+ T cells sorted from blood. As to subset: CD45RA+ positively selected. This sequence originates from a man aged 25 to 45 in good health. The gene calls are TRBV29-1 and TRBJ2-2; 10 bases agree with TRBD2. CDR3 nucleotide sequence: TGCAGCGTCCCCTCCGGACTAGCGGCGAACACCGGGGAGCTGTTTTTT. It translates to CSVPSGLAANTGELFF.